A single T cell receptor (beta chain) is shown here with its context. Its antigen is currently unknown. This record belongs to a study of CD8 T cells in Susac syndrome. Study findings and constraints: Clonal expansion was not seen in any Susac syndrome CD4+ T cell repertoire.

After extraction with the RNeasy kit, 0.5 to 1 ug of the RNA was reverse transcribed using random hexamers. From the immunoSEQ multiplex PCR reads, TCRdb called clonotypes with MiXCR, one entry per CDR3 protein. The sample holds roughly 200,000 distinct CDR3 sequences, roughly 94% seen once. Sequencing of TCR beta was performed on blood CD8+ T cells and on blood CD4+ T cells. Diagnostic criteria defined recently for definite or probable disease were met by the Susac syndrome patients. The material sequenced was CD4+ T cells from PBMCs. The source is a human donor with Susac syndrome.

In DNA, the CDR3 is TGTGCCAGCAGCTTAGGGGCGGGCTCCTACAATGAGCAGTTCTTC. The encoded protein is CASSLGAGSYNEQFF. The J gene is TRBJ2-1, the V gene TRBV11-2, with D perhaps TRBD2 (5 bases). Trimming cost V 1 base and J 0 bases, with 7 bases left between them. The length of the CDR3 is 15 residues. Per the germline V gene, CDR1 is SGHAT and CDR2 is FQNNGV.